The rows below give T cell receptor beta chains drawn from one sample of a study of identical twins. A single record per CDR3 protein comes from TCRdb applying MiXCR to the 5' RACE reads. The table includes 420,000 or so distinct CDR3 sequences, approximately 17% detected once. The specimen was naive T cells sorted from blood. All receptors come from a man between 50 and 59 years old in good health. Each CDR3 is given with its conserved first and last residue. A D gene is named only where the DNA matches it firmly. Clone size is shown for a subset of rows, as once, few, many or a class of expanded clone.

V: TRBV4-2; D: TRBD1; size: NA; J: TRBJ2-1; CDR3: CASSQEGQGSYNEQFF; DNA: TGTGCCAGCAGCCAGGAAGGACAGGGTAGCTACAATGAGCAGTTCTTC
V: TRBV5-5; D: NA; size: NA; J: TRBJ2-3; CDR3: CASSLAAGPDTQYF; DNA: TGTGCCAGCAGCTTGGCCGCGGGGCCAGATACGCAGTATTTT
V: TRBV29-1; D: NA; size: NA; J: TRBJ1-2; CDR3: CSVEDRQGGYGYTF; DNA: TGCAGCGTTGAAGATCGGCAGGGCGGCTATGGCTACACCTTC
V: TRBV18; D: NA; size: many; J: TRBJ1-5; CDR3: CASSPQTAYSNQPQHF; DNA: TGTGCCAGCTCACCTCAAACGGCGTATAGCAATCAGCCCCAGCATTTT
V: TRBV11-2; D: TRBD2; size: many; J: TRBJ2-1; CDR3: CASSPGAGGPYEQFF; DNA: TGTGCCAGCAGCCCAGGAGCGGGGGGGCCCTATGAGCAGTTCTTC
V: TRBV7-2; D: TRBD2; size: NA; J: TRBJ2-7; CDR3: CASSLVYGGRGTDEQYF; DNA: TGTGCCAGCAGCTTAGTTTATGGCGGGAGAGGTACCGACGAGCAGTACTTC
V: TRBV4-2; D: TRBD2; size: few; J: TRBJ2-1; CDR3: CASSRLTSGGPHNEQFF; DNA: TGTGCCAGCAGCCGACTGACTAGCGGGGGCCCTCACAATGAGCAGTTCTTC
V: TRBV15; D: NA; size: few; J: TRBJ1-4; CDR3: CATSTGTREKLFF; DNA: TGTGCCACCAGCACAGGGACAAGGGAAAAACTGTTTTTT
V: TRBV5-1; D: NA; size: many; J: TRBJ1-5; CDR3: CASSPDSDNQPQHF; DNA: TGCGCCAGCAGCCCGGACAGCGACAATCAGCCCCAGCATTTT
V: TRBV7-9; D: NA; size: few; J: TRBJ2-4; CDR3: CASSLTENIQYF; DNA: TGTGCCAGCAGCTTAACAGAAAACATTCAGTACTTC
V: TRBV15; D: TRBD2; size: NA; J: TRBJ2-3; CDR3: CATSREAGLAGKDTQYF; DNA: TGTGCCACCAGCAGAGAGGCGGGACTAGCGGGGAAAGATACGCAGTATTTT
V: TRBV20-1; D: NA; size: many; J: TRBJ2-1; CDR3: CSARGQGTYNEQFF; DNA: TGCAGTGCTAGAGGTCAGGGCACCTACAATGAGCAGTTCTTC
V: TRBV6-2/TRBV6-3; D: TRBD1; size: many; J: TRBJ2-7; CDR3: CASSYGNRGYEQYF; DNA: TGTGCCAGCAGTTACGGGAACAGGGGCTACGAGCAGTACTTC
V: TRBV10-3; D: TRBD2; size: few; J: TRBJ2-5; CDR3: CAIGGTRGETQYF; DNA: TGTGCCATCGGTGGGACTAGGGGAGAGACCCAGTACTTC
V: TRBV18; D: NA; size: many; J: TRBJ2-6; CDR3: CASSPTGFPGANVLTF; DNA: TGTGCCAGCTCACCAACAGGGTTCCCTGGGGCCAACGTCCTGACTTTC
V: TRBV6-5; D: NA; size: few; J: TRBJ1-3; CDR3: CASKEGNTIYF; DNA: TGTGCCAGCAAAGAGGGAAACACCATATATTTT
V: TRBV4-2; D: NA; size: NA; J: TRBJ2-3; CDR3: CASSQDRKLDTQYF; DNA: TGTGCCAGCAGCCAAGATCGGAAACTAGATACGCAGTATTTT
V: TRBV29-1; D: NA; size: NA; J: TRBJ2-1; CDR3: CSVELVWNEQFF; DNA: TGCAGCGTTGAACTAGTCTGGAATGAGCAGTTCTTC
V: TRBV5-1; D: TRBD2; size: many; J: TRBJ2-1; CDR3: CASSGGLAYNEQFF; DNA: TGCGCCAGCAGTGGCGGACTAGCGTACAATGAGCAGTTCTTC
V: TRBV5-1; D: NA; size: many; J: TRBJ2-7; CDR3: CASSPRDWGSGEQYF; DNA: TGCGCCAGCAGTCCAAGGGACTGGGGTAGTGGCGAGCAGTACTTC
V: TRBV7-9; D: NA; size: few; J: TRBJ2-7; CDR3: CASSRDAVKQYF; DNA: TGTGCCAGCAGCCGGGACGCCGTAAAGCAGTACTTC
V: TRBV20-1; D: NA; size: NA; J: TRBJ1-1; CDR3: CSARVTWNEAFF; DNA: TGCAGTGCTAGGGTAACATGGAATGAAGCTTTCTTT
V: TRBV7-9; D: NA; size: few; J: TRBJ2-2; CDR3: CASSLGPGHPNTGELFF; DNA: TGTGCCAGCAGCTTAGGGCCGGGACACCCGAACACCGGGGAGCTGTTTTTT
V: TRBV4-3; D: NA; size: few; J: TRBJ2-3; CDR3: CASSQDLDTDTQYF; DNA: TGCGCCAGCAGCCAGGACTTAGACACAGATACGCAGTATTTT
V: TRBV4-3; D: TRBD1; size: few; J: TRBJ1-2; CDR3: CASSQGAPGGGYGYTF; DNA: TGCGCCAGCAGCCAAGGAGCACCAGGGGGGGGGTATGGCTACACCTTC
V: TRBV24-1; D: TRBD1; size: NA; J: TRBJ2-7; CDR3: CATSESGTGGRQYF; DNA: TGTGCCACCAGTGAATCCGGGACAGGGGGCCGGCAGTACTTC
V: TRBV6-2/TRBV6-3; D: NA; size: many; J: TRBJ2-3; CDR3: CASSLYRAAAADTQYF; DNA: TGTGCCAGCAGCCTTTACAGGGCGGCGGCGGCAGATACGCAGTATTTT
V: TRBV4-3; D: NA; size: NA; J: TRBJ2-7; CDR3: CASSQDSRGTGYEQYF; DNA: TGCGCCAGCAGCCAAGATTCTAGGGGAACCGGCTACGAGCAGTACTTC
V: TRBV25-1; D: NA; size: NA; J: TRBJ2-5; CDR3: CASSESGGGETQYF; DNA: TGTGCCAGCAGTGAATCTGGGGGTGGAGAGACCCAGTACTTC
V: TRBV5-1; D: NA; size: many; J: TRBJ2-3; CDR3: CASSLAGPGGTDTQYF; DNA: TGCGCCAGCAGCTTGGCGGGACCGGGAGGCACAGATACGCAGTATTTT
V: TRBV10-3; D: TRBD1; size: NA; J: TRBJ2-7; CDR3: CAVRDRAPYEQYF; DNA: TGTGCCGTCCGGGACAGGGCACCCTACGAGCAGTACTTC
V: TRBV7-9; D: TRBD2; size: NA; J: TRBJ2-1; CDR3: CASSYGTSGVYNEQFF; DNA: TGTGCCAGCAGCTACGGGACTAGCGGTGTATACAATGAGCAGTTCTTC
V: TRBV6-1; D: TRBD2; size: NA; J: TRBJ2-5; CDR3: CASSKNTGGQETQYF; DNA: TGTGCCAGCAGCAAGAATACGGGGGGACAAGAGACCCAGTACTTC
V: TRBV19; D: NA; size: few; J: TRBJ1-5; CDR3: CASSIAGDGQPQHF; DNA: TGTGCCAGTAGTATCGCCGGGGATGGTCAGCCCCAGCATTTT
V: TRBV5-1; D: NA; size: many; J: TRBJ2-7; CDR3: CASSPNTVGEQYF; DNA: TGCGCCAGCAGCCCGAACACGGTCGGGGAGCAGTACTTC
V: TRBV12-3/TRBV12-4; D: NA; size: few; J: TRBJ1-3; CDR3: CASTEGGAVGNTIYF; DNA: TGTGCCAGCACCGAGGGGGGGGCGGTTGGAAACACCATATATTTT
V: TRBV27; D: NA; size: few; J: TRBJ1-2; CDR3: CASAVGSNYGYTF; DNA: TGTGCCAGCGCTGTTGGATCTAACTATGGCTACACCTTC
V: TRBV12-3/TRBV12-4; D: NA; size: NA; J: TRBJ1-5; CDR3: CASSGGVGSQPQHF; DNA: TGTGCCAGCAGTGGGGGAGTAGGGTCTCAGCCCCAGCATTTT
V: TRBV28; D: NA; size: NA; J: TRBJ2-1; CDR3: CASSFLVGRPKGSGVYNEQFF; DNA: TGTGCCAGCAGTTTTTTGGTGGGGCGCCCAAAGGGCAGCGGAGTGTACAATGAGCAGTTCTTC
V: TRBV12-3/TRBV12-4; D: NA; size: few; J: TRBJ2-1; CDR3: CASSLWDNEQFF; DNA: TGTGCCAGCAGTTTATGGGACAATGAGCAGTTCTTC
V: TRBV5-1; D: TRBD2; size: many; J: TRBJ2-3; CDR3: CASRKAGGTDTQYF; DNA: TGCGCCAGCAGGAAAGCGGGGGGTACGGATACGCAGTATTTT
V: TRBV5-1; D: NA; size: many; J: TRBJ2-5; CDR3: CASSLDRPETQYF; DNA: TGCGCCAGCAGCTTGGACCGGCCAGAGACCCAGTACTTC
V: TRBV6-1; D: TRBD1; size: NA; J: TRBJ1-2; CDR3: CASSRGTGGAGGYTF; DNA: TGTGCCAGCAGCAGGGGGACAGGGGGCGCAGGAGGCTACACCTTC
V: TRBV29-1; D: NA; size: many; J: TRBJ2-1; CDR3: CSVEAGFTSRGEQFF; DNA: TGCAGCGTTGAAGCCGGATTTACGAGCCGGGGGGAGCAGTTCTTC
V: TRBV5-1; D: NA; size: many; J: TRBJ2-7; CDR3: CASSPYRGQIDEQYF; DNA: TGCGCCAGCAGCCCCTACCGGGGGCAGATTGACGAGCAGTACTTC
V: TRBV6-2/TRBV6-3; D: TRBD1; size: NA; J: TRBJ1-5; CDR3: CASSRGQFSNQPQHF; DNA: TGTGCCAGCAGCCGGGGACAGTTTAGCAATCAGCCCCAGCATTTT
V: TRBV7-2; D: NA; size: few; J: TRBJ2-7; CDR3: CASSLSYQTHEQYF; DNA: TGTGCCAGCAGCTTAAGTTACCAGACCCACGAGCAGTACTTC
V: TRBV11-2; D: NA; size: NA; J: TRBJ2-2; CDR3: CASSLGGLRLGRELFF; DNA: TGTGCCAGCAGCTTGGGGGGACTGCGGCTTGGAAGGGAGCTGTTTTTT
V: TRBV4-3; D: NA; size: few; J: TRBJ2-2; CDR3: CASSQGRRLSNTGELFF; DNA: TGCGCCAGCAGCCAAGGTCGCCGGCTTTCGAACACCGGGGAGCTGTTTTTT